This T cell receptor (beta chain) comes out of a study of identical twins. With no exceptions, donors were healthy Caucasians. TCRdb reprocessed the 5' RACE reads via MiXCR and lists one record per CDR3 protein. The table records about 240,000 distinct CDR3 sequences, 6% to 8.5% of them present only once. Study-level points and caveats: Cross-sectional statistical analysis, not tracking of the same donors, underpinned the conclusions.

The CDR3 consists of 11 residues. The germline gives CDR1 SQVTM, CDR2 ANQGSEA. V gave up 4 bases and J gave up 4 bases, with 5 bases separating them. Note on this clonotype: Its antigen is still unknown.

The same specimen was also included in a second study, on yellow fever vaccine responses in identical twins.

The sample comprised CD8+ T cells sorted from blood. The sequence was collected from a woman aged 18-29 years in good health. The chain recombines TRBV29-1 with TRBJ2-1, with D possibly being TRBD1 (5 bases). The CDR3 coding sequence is TGCAGCGTTGCAGGGTACAATGAGCAGTTCTTC. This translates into CSVAGYNEQFF.